Below, 22 T cell receptor beta chains from the same sample are listed, as sequenced in a study of post-analysis software for immune sequencing data. General study findings and limits: Comparison of patients with controls showed 5 or 6 TRBV segments more frequent in patients, TRBV5-6, TRBV5-1 and TRBV20-1 among them.

Presence of unique molecular identifiers characterized the TCR beta cDNA libraries. Via MiXCR, TCRdb re-called the PCR reads, giving one row per CDR3 protein. The table records hundreds of thousands of distinct CDR3 sequences, roughly half of them present only once. These TCRs are of unknown antigen specificity. The sample was blood. These receptors all stem from a girl under 18 with multiple sclerosis.

This clonotype was recorded a few times. The chain combines TRBV5-1 with TRBJ2-3; D uncertain. Trimming stripped 4 bases from V and 2 bases from J, with 17 bases between. In germline, CDR1 is SGHRS, CDR2 YFSETQ. CDR3 size: 16 residues. CDR3 in amino acids: CASSPSHPVDTDTQYF. CDR3 nucleotides: TGCGCCAGCAGCCCCTCGCACCCCGTAGACACAGATACGCAGTATTTT.

The chain joins TRBV9 to TRBJ1-3; D not resolved. V lost 3 bases and J 0 bases, leaving 13 bases between the germline ends. This CDR3 region has 16 residues. Germline-derived CDR1 and CDR2 are SGDLS and YYNGEE. CDR3 DNA sequence: TGTGCCAGCAGCGGCGGACTTACGAGCTCTGGAAACACCATATATTTT. This gives the protein CASSGGLTSSGNTIYF.

The V call is TRBV7-9, the J call TRBJ2-7; D is unresolved. The V gene's germline CDR1 is SEHNR and CDR2 FQNEAQ (reference sequence). With 2 bases removed from V and 2 bases from J, the gap between germline ends came to 16 bases. This CDR3 is built from 16 residues. This CDR3 is CASSLTARSATYEQYF. The CDR3 DNA follows: TGTGCCAGCAGCTTAACAGCGCGGTCGGCCACCTACGAGCAGTACTTC.

The chain joins TRBV4-2 to TRBJ2-2, with 10 bases aligning to TRBD2. J gave up 4 bases and V 0 bases, and 5 bases lay outside the gene matches. Germline loops: CDR1 LGHNA, CDR2 YNFKEQ. The length of the CDR3 is 17 residues. CDR3: CASSQDSGGAGTGELFF. CDR3 DNA sequence: TGTGCCAGCAGCCAAGACAGCGGGGGGGCCGGCACCGGGGAGCTGTTTTTT.

The chain links TRBV7-3 to TRBJ2-5, with 13 positions matching TRBD2. Germline V lookup: CDR1 SGHTA, CDR2 FQGTGA. The CDR3 runs 15 residues. Trimming took 6 bases from V and 6 from J; bases not matched to a gene: 7. CDR3 loop: CASSPTSGGIKTQYF. CDR3 nucleotides: TGTGCCAGCAGTCCGACTAGCGGGGGGATAAAGACCCAGTACTTC.

The table lists this clonotype with many counts. This chain joins TRBV12-3 or TRBV12-4 and TRBJ2-3, with a possible D match to TRBD1 (6 bases). With 4 bases removed from V and 6 bases from J, the gap between germline ends came to 20 bases. This CDR3 has 16 residues. The CDR3 protein is CASSSSRDKVLDTQYF. DNA for the CDR3: TGTGCCAGCAGTTCATCCCGGGACAAAGTGCTCGATACGCAGTATTTT.

The chain employs TRBV24-1 and TRBJ2-7, with D possibly being TRBD1 (6 bases). The CDR3 is 16 amino acids. V was clipped by 12 bases and J by 2 bases, with 25 bases between them. Germline lookup yields CDR1 KGHDR and CDR2 SFDVKD. CDR3 bases: TGTGCCCCCATATCCACAGGGTTGGAGACCCCCTACGAGCAGTACTTC. Its translation: CAPISTGLETPYEQYF.

This clonotype occurred a few times. The rearrangement uses TRBV20-1 and TRBJ2-1; D is perhaps TRBD1 (6 bases). Germline V gene data show CDR1 as DFQATT and CDR2 as SNEGSKA (reference sequence). The CDR3 spans 15 residues. Trimming shortened V by 3 bases and J by 2 bases, and 14 bases separated the two germline ends. Here the CDR3 reads CSARGADTAYNEQFF. DNA for the CDR3: TGCAGTGCTAGGGGGGCCGATACCGCCTACAATGAGCAGTTCTTC.

The rearrangement uses TRBV7-8 and TRBJ1-2; weak D call: TRBD1 (6 bases). Germline CDR1 reads SGHVS; CDR2 reads FQNEAQ. The CDR3 sequence is 13 residues long. The V end was cut by 4 bases, the J end by 4 bases, with 10 bases between. The CDR3 here is CASSSRDTYGYTF. CDR3 nucleotides: TGTGCCAGCAGCTCCAGGGACACCTATGGCTACACCTTC. Looking up the rest from reference TRBV7-8 and TRBJ1-2 gives the full variable domain: GAGVSQSPRYKVAKRGQDVALRCDPISGHVSLFWYQQALGQGPEFLTYFQNEAQLDKSGLPSDRFFAERPEGSVSTLKIQRTQQEDSAVYLCASSSRDTYGYTFGSGTRLTVV.

V is TRBV6-5 and J is TRBJ2-5; D assignment may be TRBD1 or TRBD2 (6 bases each). The closer fit of TRBJ2-1 to the DNA end suggests the J call may be wrong. Germline CDR1 and CDR2: MNHEY and SVGAGI. This CDR3 is 12 amino acids long. CDR3 in amino acids: CASSPGAYTQFF. The CDR3, as DNA: TGTGCCAGCAGCCCGGGGGCTTATACGCAGTTCTTC.

The genes are TRBV7-6 and TRBJ1-2; no clear D. Germline loops: CDR1 SGHVS, CDR2 FNYEAQ. This CDR3 region has 16 residues. V was cut by 0 bases and J by 8 bases, with 19 bases left in between. CDR3 residues: CASSLAFGGDLEGYTF. The CDR3 coding sequence is TGTGCCAGCAGCTTAGCGTTTGGCGGAGACCTTGAGGGCTACACCTTC.

The gene calls are TRBV7-9 and TRBJ2-3; D unclear. V was pared by 4 bases and J by 2 bases, with 13 bases between. Germline CDR1 SEHNR, CDR2 FQNEAQ (reference sequence). CDR3 length: 15 amino acids. In DNA form, the CDR3 reads TGTGCCAGCAGCTACGACGGCATCGCCACAGATACGCAGTATTTT. It translates to CASSYDGIATDTQYF.

V gene TRBV20-1 combines with J gene TRBJ2-1, with no clear D. This CDR3 is built from 14 residues. V shed 1 base and J shed 0 bases, with 7 bases lying between them. CDR1 and CDR2 from the germline V gene are DFQATT and SNEGSKA (reference sequence). CDR3 protein: CSARADRSYNEQFF. For the CDR3, the DNA is TGCAGTGCTAGAGCGGACCGCTCCTACAATGAGCAGTTCTTC.

The CDR3: CASSFYGGPYNEQFF. The CDR3 nucleotides are TGTGCCAGCAGCTTCTACGGGGGGCCCTACAATGAGCAGTTCTTC. The chain joins TRBV5-4 to TRBJ2-1; the D gene is possibly TRBD2 (7 bases). Germline V gives CDR1 SGHNT, CDR2 YYREEE (reference sequence). The V and J ends lost 2 bases and 2 bases respectively, with 11 bases between them. The CDR3 has 15 amino acids.

This clonotype showed up just a few times. The chain carries TRBV5-1 and TRBJ2-7, with D tentatively TRBD1 (6 bases). V was pared by 0 bases and J by 0 bases, with 10 bases between. This CDR3 region has 15 residues. CDR1 and CDR2 (germline): SGHRS, YFSETQ. DNA of the CDR3: TGCGCCAGCAGCTTGGCTCGGACAGTCTCCTACGAGCAGTACTTC. Translation gives CASSLARTVSYEQYF.

V is TRBV20-1 and J is TRBJ1-5; D not resolved. This CDR3 has 14 amino acids. The germline V gene encodes CDR1 DFQATT and CDR2 SNEGSKA (reference sequence). V was pared by 6 bases and J by 7 bases, with 19 bases between. Written as DNA, the CDR3 is TGCAGTGCCCCCCTCCGGGGAACGGGCCAGCCCCAGCATTTT. Translated: CSAPLRGTGQPQHF.

This clonotype was seen more than once but under ten times. J is TRBJ2-7 and V is TRBV20-1; TRBD2 is a possible D gene (5 bases). The germline gives CDR1 DFQATT, CDR2 SNEGSKA (reference sequence). Trimming took 4 bases from V and 2 from J, leaving 12 bases between them. The CDR3 has 13 amino acids. DNA of the CDR3: TGCAGTGCTATCTCCGGGGTCCCCTACGAGCAGTACTTC. Amino acids: CSAISGVPYEQYF.

This clonotype showed up just a few times. The V and J genes are TRBV20-1 and TRBJ2-3; D is uncertain. Trimming shortened V by 1 base and J by 8 bases, and 10 bases separated the two germline ends. The CDR3 consists of 12 residues. The germline CDR1 and CDR2 sequences are DFQATT and SNEGSKA (reference sequence). CDR3 DNA sequence: TGCAGTGCTAGAGGACTTTCCTTTACGCAGTATTTT. Its protein product is CSARGLSFTQYF.

The sample holds one count of this clonotype. The gene calls are TRBV18 and TRBJ2-5; 7 positions agree with TRBD1. CDR3 length: 16 amino acids. CDR1 and CDR2 from the germline V gene are KGHSH and LQKENI. Losses at the gene ends were 4 bases for V and 11 bases for J; bases not matched to a gene: 19. DNA for the CDR3: TGTGCCAGCTCACTAGCTGACCGGGACAGAGCCGGAGAGCAGTACTTC. This translates into CASSLADRDRAGEQYF. The variable domain in full, with the rest retrieved from reference TRBV18 and TRBJ2-5, is NAGVMQNPRHLVRRRGQEARLRCSPMKGHSHVYWYRQLPEEGLKFMVYLQKENIIDESGMPKERFSAEFPKEGPSILRIQQVVRGDSAAYFCASSLADRDRAGEQYFGPGTRLLVL.

V gene TRBV7-3 combines with J gene TRBJ1-1, with a tentative D call TRBD1 (5 bases). From germline, CDR1 is SGHTA and CDR2 FQGTGA. This CDR3 region has 13 residues. The germline V and J ends were trimmed by 6 bases and 4 bases, with 12 bases remaining between them. CDR3 coding DNA: TGTGCCAGCAGTTCGGGGGGGGTCACTGAAGCTTTCTTT. Its translation: CASSSGGVTEAFF.

There are a few counts of this clonotype. The chain employs TRBV29-1 and TRBJ2-3, with 7 nucleotides matching TRBD2. The CDR3 contains 13 residues. CDR1 SQVTM and CDR2 ANQGSEA come from the germline V gene. J gave up 2 bases and V 6 bases, and 5 bases lay outside the gene matches. The CDR3 region has the DNA TGCAGCGTGAGCGGGACTACCACAGATACGCAGTATTTT. This encodes CSVSGTTTDTQYF.

This clonotype came up once. At one end, the junction sequence differs from germline, possibly due to a read error. The gene calls are TRBV15 and TRBJ1-2; 9 bases are a match to TRBD1. The CDR3 is 14 amino acids. Germline V gene data show CDR1 as LNHNV and CDR2 as YYDKDF (reference sequence). The CDR3 coding sequence is TGTGCCGCCAGCACCCGGACAGGGGCGGATGGCTACACCTTC. The encoded protein is CAASTRTGADGYTF.